This T cell receptor beta chain was obtained from a study of read filtering for tumor transcriptome and immune sequencing. Turning to the study itself: After DNase treatment, RNA was made into whole-transcriptome libraries. The study, taken as a whole, reports: Correlation between methods rose after single-read clonotypes were removed. Single-read clonotypes: about 83% of IR-seq clonotypes (approximately 4% of reads), about 70% of RNA-seq clonotypes (roughly 49% of reads).

This clonotype was observed at least ten times. Its antigen is currently unknown. This library used about 400 ng RNA and molecular barcoded adaptors spanning alpha/delta and beta/gamma chains. One entry per CDR3 protein results from TCRdb running MiXCR on the reads. The sample lists 40,000 or so distinct CDR3 sequences; approximately 14% were seen once. Germline CDR1 reads DFQATT; CDR2 reads SNEGSKA (reference sequence). CDR3 length: 15 amino acids. Trimming cost V 6 bases and J 7 bases; bases outside gene matches: 13. Material: a population of CD138-negative cells sorted from bone marrow. The receptor was derived from a donor at least 40 years old with multiple myeloma. The V and J genes are TRBV20-1 and TRBJ2-1; TRBD1 aligns across 9 bases. CDR3 residues: CSAYLGQGMWNEQFF. The CDR3 region has the DNA TGCAGTGCATATCTAGGACAGGGGATGTGGAATGAGCAGTTCTTC.